The rows below give T cell receptor beta chains drawn from one sample of a study of blood T cell repertoires in COVID-19. TCRdb's table, derived via immunoSEQ multiplex PCR, lists solely in-frame clones and lacks some. Of about 210,000 clones in the sample, over 75% were seen once. Source material: peripheral blood. These receptors originate from a woman in her thirties or forties with acute or convalescent COVID-19. The CDR3 runs from the conserved cysteine through the conserved F or W. The D gene is left open where the match is weak. Rows give clone size only sometimes, using once, few, many, or a class for an expanded clone.

.	TRBV4-2	.	TRBJ1-2	CASSQDWAESYGYTF	TGTGCCAGCAGCCAAGACTGGGCTGAGAGCTATGGCTACACCTTC
.	TRBV19	TRBD1	TRBJ1-3	CASERDRVDGTIYF	TGTGCCAGTGAACGGGACAGGGTGGACGGCACCATATATTTT
.	TRBV24-1	.	TRBJ1-1	CATRVRGVEAFF	TGTGCCACCAGGGTTAGGGGTGTTGAAGCTTTCTTT
once	TRBV19	.	TRBJ1-5	CASFASRRGGSNQPQHF	TGTGCCAGTTTCGCCTCTCGTCGGGGTGGGAGCAATCAGCCCCAGCATTTT
.	TRBV25-1	.	TRBJ1-2	CASSEWGGAGNGYTF	TGTGCCAGCAGTGAATGGGGGGGCGCGGGTAACGGCTACACCTTC
.	TRBV11-2	.	TRBJ2-5	CASSLGSVRETQYF	TGTGCCAGCAGCTTAGGATCGGTTAGAGAGACCCAGTACTTC
.	TRBV7-6	TRBD2	TRBJ2-3	CASSRRVAGGADTQYF	TGTGCCAGCAGCCGGCGCGTAGCGGGGGGCGCAGATACGCAGTATTTT
.	TRBV10-2	.	TRBJ2-2	CASRVQGAGELFF	TGCGCCAGCAGGGTACAGGGTGCCGGGGAGCTGTTTTTT
once	TRBV13	.	TRBJ2-5	CASSLAGRQETQYF	TGTGCCAGCAGCTTAGCGGGGAGACAAGAGACCCAGTACTTC
once	TRBV7-7	TRBD1	TRBJ1-5	CASSLWDRSSGQPQHF	TGTGCCAGCAGCTTATGGGACAGGTCTTCGGGTCAGCCCCAGCATTTT
.	TRBV24-1	.	TRBJ2-1	CATSDLNAGAYNEQFF	TGTGCCACCAGTGATTTAAATGCGGGGGCGTACAATGAGCAGTTCTTC
.	TRBV5-4	TRBD1	TRBJ1-1	CASSSGGVETLIGAFF	TGTGCCAGCAGCTCAGGGGGAGTTGAGACCCTTATTGGAGCTTTCTTT
once	TRBV6-6	.	TRBJ1-1	CASSYSSVSAGQGAFF	TGTGCCAGCAGTTACTCGTCAGTTTCCGCCGGACAAGGAGCTTTCTTT
.	TRBV6-6	.	TRBJ1-3	CASSYPDTIYF	TGTGCCAGCAGTTACCCGGACACCATATATTTT
.	TRBV30	.	TRBJ2-3	CAWTKVDTQYF	TGTGCCTGGACTAAAGTGGATACGCAGTATTTT
.	TRBV2	.	TRBJ2-1	CASSTRGTGEQFF	TGTGCCAGCAGCACCCGGGGGACTGGGGAGCAGTTCTTC
.	TRBV5-1	TRBD1	TRBJ2-3	CASSSGTGFATDTQYF	TGCGCCAGCAGCTCGGGGACAGGGTTCGCTACAGATACGCAGTATTTT
.	TRBV19	.	TRBJ1-3	CASSIGGAGNTIYF	TGTGCCAGTAGTATCGGGGGAGCTGGAAACACCATATATTTT
.	TRBV6-1	TRBD1	TRBJ1-3	CASSDSDRAGNTIYF	TGTGCCAGCAGTGATTCGGACAGGGCTGGAAACACCATATATTTT
.	TRBV11-2	.	TRBJ1-2	CASSPGHRGYTF	TGTGCCAGCAGCCCAGGGCATAGGGGCTACACCTTC
.	TRBV12-3/TRBV12-4	.	TRBJ2-4	CASSLLQSDIQYF	TGTGCCAGCAGTTTACTACAGTCGGACATTCAGTACTTC
.	TRBV6-1	TRBD2	TRBJ2-1	CASSESGGIVEQFF	TGTGCCAGCAGTGAATCGGGAGGGATCGTTGAGCAGTTCTTC
.	TRBV14	.	TRBJ1-2	CASSQGRTSGVFYRNYGYTF	TGTGCCAGCAGCCAAGGTCGTACGTCGGGGGTTTTTTATCGGAACTATGGCTACACCTTC
once	TRBV5-6	TRBD1	TRBJ2-5	CASSSTRDRLETQYF	TGTGCCAGCAGCTCGACCCGGGACAGGCTAGAGACCCAGTACTTC
.	TRBV3-1/TRBV3-2	TRBD2	TRBJ2-1	CASSQGTSAVNEQFF	TGTGCCAGCAGCCAAGGGACTAGCGCCGTCAATGAGCAGTTCTTC
.	TRBV18	.	TRBJ1-1	CASSPDGGGNTEAFF	TGTGCCAGCTCACCGGACGGGGGAGGGAACACTGAAGCTTTCTTT
.	TRBV2	.	TRBJ1-6	CASSVQGIGSPLHF	TGTGCCAGCAGTGTACAGGGTATAGGTTCACCCCTCCACTTT
.	TRBV11-2	.	TRBJ1-2	CASSLEASGGGLYGYTF	TGTGCCAGCAGCTTAGAAGCCTCGGGGGGCGGTCTCTATGGCTACACCTTC
once	TRBV10-1	.	TRBJ1-1	CASSESRVSTEAFF	TGCGCCAGCAGTGAGTCCCGGGTGAGCACTGAAGCTTTCTTT
.	TRBV19	.	TRBJ1-6	CASSIEPPGSRNSPLHF	TGTGCCAGTAGTATAGAGCCCCCAGGGTCCAGGAATTCACCCCTCCACTTT
.	TRBV9	TRBD2	TRBJ2-3	CASSVTGTSGVTQYF	TGTGCCAGCAGCGTCACCGGGACTAGCGGGGTTACGCAGTATTTT
.	TRBV30	.	TRBJ2-3	CAWTETEKTSTDTQYF	TGTGCCTGGACCGAGACGGAAAAGACTAGCACAGATACGCAGTATTTT
.	TRBV4-1	TRBD1	TRBJ2-5	CASSYPDRDQETQYF	TGCGCCAGCAGCTACCCGGACAGGGACCAAGAGACCCAGTACTTC
.	TRBV13	TRBD1	TRBJ1-6	CASSLGLDRGSNSPLHF	TGTGCCAGCAGCTTAGGCCTCGACAGGGGATCGAATTCACCCCTCCACTTT
.	TRBV10-3	TRBD1	TRBJ1-2	CAISANTGAGGYTF	TGTGCCATCAGCGCCAATACAGGGGCTGGGGGCTACACCTTC
.	TRBV19	.	TRBJ1-5	CASSLGGWGGGQPQHF	TGTGCCAGTAGCCTCGGGGGCTGGGGAGGGGGTCAGCCCCAGCATTTT
.	TRBV14	TRBD2	TRBJ2-2	CASSQDGTSGVASGELFF	TGTGCCAGCAGCCAAGATGGGACTAGCGGGGTGGCCTCCGGGGAGCTGTTTTTT
.	TRBV7-9	.	TRBJ1-5	CASAAGGSNSNQPQHF	TGTGCCAGCGCCGCAGGAGGCTCTAATAGCAATCAGCCCCAGCATTTT
.	TRBV25-1	.	TRBJ1-2	CASSEPAGGEGTF	TGTGCCAGCAGTGAACCGGCGGGGGGAGAAGGGACCTTC
.	TRBV10-2	TRBD2	TRBJ2-3	CASAAMTGQRTSGGGATDTQYF	TGCGCCAGCGCGGCAATGACTGGGCAGAGGACTAGCGGGGGGGGTGCGACAGATACGCAGTATTTT
.	TRBV5-6	.	TRBJ2-1	CASSWTVQVGTYNEQFF	TGTGCCAGCAGCTGGACAGTCCAAGTGGGAACCTACAATGAGCAGTTCTTC
.	TRBV30	.	TRBJ1-6	CATLGTYPYSPLHF	TGTGCTACACTCGGGACATACCCCTATTCACCCCTCCACTTT
.	TRBV25-1	TRBD2	TRBJ2-1	CASSEYGRGGPNNEQFF	TGTGCCAGCAGTGAATATGGGCGGGGGGGACCCAACAATGAGCAGTTCTTC
.	TRBV19	TRBD1	TRBJ1-5	CASLDRGYSNQPQHF	TGTGCCAGTCTTGACAGGGGGTATAGCAATCAGCCCCAGCATTTT
.	TRBV10-1	.	TRBJ2-5	CASSIGGVETQYF	TGCGCCAGCAGTATCGGCGGGGTAGAGACCCAGTACTTC
.	TRBV15	.	TRBJ1-2	CATSRDASGYTF	TGTGCCACCAGCAGAGATGCGAGCGGCTACACCTTC
few	TRBV9	.	TRBJ1-1	CASSVSGSEAFF	TGTGCCAGCAGCGTATCCGGTAGTGAAGCTTTCTTT
.	TRBV4-1	.	TRBJ2-2	CASSQESGLVYTGELFF	TGCGCCAGCAGCCAAGAATCTGGCCTAGTTTACACCGGGGAGCTGTTTTTT
.	TRBV29-1	.	TRBJ1-1	CSVESGNTEAFF	TGCAGCGTTGAGAGCGGGAACACTGAAGCTTTCTTT
.	TRBV6-6	.	TRBJ1-1	CASSSSEAFF	TGTGCCAGCAGCAGTTCTGAAGCTTTCTTT
.	TRBV9	.	TRBJ2-1	CASSPWSSYNEQFF	TGTGCCAGCAGCCCCTGGAGCTCCTACAATGAGCAGTTCTTC
.	TRBV9	.	TRBJ1-2	CASSVSRAYGYTF	TGTGCCAGCAGCGTGAGCAGGGCCTATGGCTACACCTTC
.	TRBV11-3	TRBD2	TRBJ2-5	CASSLAGDQETQYF	TGTGCCAGCAGCCTGGCGGGGGACCAAGAGACCCAGTACTTC
.	TRBV6-6	.	TRBJ1-6	CASSRQDSSSSYNSPLHF	TGTGCCAGCAGTCGCCAGGACAGCTCAAGCTCCTATAATTCACCCCTCCACTTT
.	TRBV11-3	.	TRBJ2-3	CASSFRSGGHTDTQYF	TGTGCCAGCAGCTTTCGTTCTGGGGGACACACAGATACGCAGTATTTT
many	TRBV11-2	TRBD1	TRBJ1-2	CASRYHQGAGGYTF	TGTGCCAGCAGATATCACCAGGGGGCTGGTGGCTACACCTTC
.	TRBV2	TRBD2	TRBJ2-1	CASSSSGGWYNEQFF	TGTGCCAGCAGTTCTAGCGGGGGGTGGTACAATGAGCAGTTCTTC